These 9 T cell receptor beta chains were sequenced from one sample in a study of blood T cell repertoires in COVID-19. Data came from immunoSEQ multiplex PCR; TCRdb stores just in-frame clones and leaves some out. The table lists 270,000 or so clones, around 90% of them singletons. Sequenced input: PBMCs or T cells enriched from blood (not recorded which). The receptors shown here come from a man between 35 and 55 years old who had been exposed to COVID-19.

The rearrangement joins TRBV7-9 to TRBJ1-3; 9 bases align to TRBD1. Germline values: CDR1 SEHNR, CDR2 FQNEAQ (reference sequence). The CDR3 loop spans 15 amino acids. The V segment lost 5 bases and the J segment 3 bases; nucleotides outside the gene matches: 5. Here the CDR3 reads CASSTDRGSGNTIYF. In nucleotides, the CDR3 is TGTGCCAGCAGCACGGACAGGGGTAGTGGAAACACCATATATTTT.

The V gene is TRBV19, the J gene TRBJ2-7; the D gene is possibly TRBD1 (5 bases). The ends were cut back, 3 bases at V and 2 bases at J, with 14 bases in the middle. The CDR3 runs 15 residues. Germline V gene data show CDR1 as LNHDA and CDR2 as SQIVND (reference sequence). The CDR3 sequence: CASSISQGRPYEQYF. CDR3 DNA sequence: TGTGCCAGTAGTATTTCCCAGGGCCGACCCTACGAGCAGTACTTC.

The V and J genes are TRBV29-1 and TRBJ1-1; a weak D match, TRBD1 (5 bases). The CDR3 covers 15 residues. The V gene lost 2 bases and the J gene lost 1 base, with 14 bases spanning the gap. The germline V gene has CDR1 SQVTM and CDR2 ANQGSEA. The CDR3 here is CSVETPHTGNTEAFF. In DNA, the CDR3 is TGCAGCGTTGAAACACCACACACAGGGAACACTGAAGCTTTCTTT.

As DNA, the CDR3 is TGTGCCATCAGTGGCGAGGGAGTCGGAACTGAAGCTTTCTTT. It encodes CAISGEGVGTEAFF. This chain links TRBV10-3 with TRBJ1-1; D not certain. Per the germline V gene, CDR1 is ENHRY and CDR2 is SYGVKD. V lost 4 bases to trimming and J lost 5 bases, with 14 bases between them. The CDR3 loop spans 14 amino acids.

The CDR3 region is CASNKGLAGGSPHNEQFF. The CDR3 DNA reads TGTGCCAGTAATAAAGGACTAGCGGGAGGAAGTCCTCACAATGAGCAGTTCTTC. The genes are TRBV19 and TRBJ2-1; 14 nucleotides align to TRBD2. V trimming: 7 bases; J trimming: 5 bases; junction bases outside the gene matches: 13. CDR1 and CDR2 from the germline V gene are LNHDA and SQIVND (reference sequence). This CDR3 is 18 amino acids long.

Only a few counts were recorded for this clone. The gene calls are TRBV2 and TRBJ1-2; D gene unclear. The CDR3 runs 12 residues. The germline V gene encodes CDR1 SNHLY and CDR2 FYNNEI. Between the trimmed V and J ends, which lost 5 bases and 3 bases, there was a span of 7 bases. CDR3 residues: CASSSLDYGYTF. CDR3 coding DNA: TGTGCCAGCAGTTCTCTTGACTATGGCTACACCTTC.

The V and J genes are TRBV19 and TRBJ2-7; 10 positions agree with TRBD2. Trimming at V came to 3 bases and at J to 9 bases, leaving 5 bases not matched to a gene. CDR3 length: 13 residues. CDR1 and CDR2 from the germline V gene are LNHDA and SQIVND (reference sequence). CDR3 sequence: CASSMSSGSWQYF. The CDR3 DNA sequence: TGTGCCAGTAGTATGTCTAGCGGGAGTTGGCAGTACTTC.

For the CDR3, the DNA is TGTGCCTGGAGGGACACGGGCAATTCACCCCTCCACTTT. Protein sequence: CAWRDTGNSPLHF. This rearrangement joins TRBV30 to TRBJ1-6, with D tentatively TRBD1 (5 bases). Germline values: CDR1 GTSNPN, CDR2 SVGIG (reference sequence). This CDR3 region has 13 residues. V was trimmed by 3 bases and J by 7 bases, leaving 10 bases between them. The entire variable domain, with the rest obtained from reference TRBV30 and TRBJ1-6, is as follows: SQTIHQWPATLVQPVGSPLSLECTVEGTSNPNLYWYRQAAGRGLQLLFYSVGIGQISSEVPQNLSASRPQDRQFILSSKKLLLSDSGFYLCAWRDTGNSPLHFGNGTRLTVT.

The chain combines TRBV18 with TRBJ1-2; 7 positions agree with TRBD1. Germline assignment: CDR1 KGHSH and CDR2 LQKENI. CDR3 length: 13 residues. V lost 0 bases to trimming and J lost 6 bases; unmatched junction nucleotides: 1. CDR3 sequence reads: CASSPPGTDGYTF. CDR3 sequence (DNA): TGTGCCAGCTCACCACCGGGGACAGATGGCTACACCTTC.